This TCR beta chain was profiled in a study of chemoradiotherapy in HPV16-positive cancers. With 2 bases removed from V and 8 bases from J, the gap between germline ends came to 10 bases. This CDR3 spans 13 amino acids. Germline CDR1 is SGHDT and CDR2 is YYEEEE. Using immunoSEQ multiplex PCR, the repertoire was profiled, and TCRdb retains in-frame clones only, with some absent. The profile covers fewer than 15,000 clones, with around 70% appearing a single time and over 15% taken by the ten largest. The chain carries TRBV5-6 and TRBJ1-4; unclear D gene. This sample was obtained from a patient who underwent chemoradiotherapy. This receptor was identified in a human donor with HPV-associated anogenital cancer. The CDR3 bases are TGTGCCAGCAGCTTACATCGGGGAGAAAAACTGTTTTTT. Translation gives CASSLHRGEKLFF.